This TCR beta chain was found in a study of cytomegalovirus exposure and HLA in healthy donors. PCR involved 60 Vbeta and 13 Jbeta primers. Data came from immunoSEQ multiplex PCR; TCRdb stores just in-frame clones and leaves some out. The data show roughly 160,000 clones, around 84% seen once. Study observations and caveats: Around 160 TCR beta chains were listed as cytomegalovirus-associated. The productive fraction for most TCR beta V segments was about 87% or about 30% in an earlier analysis. Later analysis showed TCR association rates varying by HLA locus, highest for DRB1 and lowest for HLA-C.

Concerning this clone: Its antigen is not identified.

Sequenced input: PBMCs. The source of this sequence is a man aged 30 to 45 in good health and CMV-seropositive.

The CDR3, as DNA: TGTGCCAGCAGCTTGGACAGAAACTCCTACAATGAGCAGTTCTTC. Residues: CASSLDRNSYNEQFF. V and J are TRBV7-9 and TRBJ2-1; the D gene is possibly TRBD1 (6 bases). With 3 bases removed from V and 0 bases from J, the gap between germline ends came to 9 bases. There are 15 residues in the CDR3. Germline V gene lookup returns CDR1 SEHNR and CDR2 FQNEAQ (reference sequence).